This T cell receptor beta chain was recorded in a study of control samples from healthy donors and cancer patients. Clones were read by immunoSEQ multiplex PCR, and TCRdb kept only the in-frame ones, dropping some. This table holds 400,000 to 450,000 clones, 90% found once. Looked up from germline, CDR1 is SGHDT and CDR2 is YYEEEE. V was cut by 4 bases and J by 18 bases, with 20 bases left in between. This CDR3 is 13 amino acids long. This receptor was taken from a man in his forties or fifties with head and neck cancer. The sequenced sample consisted of PBMCs. The chain carries TRBV5-6 and TRBJ2-6; the D call may be TRBD1 or TRBD2 (6 bases each). This chain's CDR3 is CASSPGGGWTPTF. The CDR3 DNA follows: TGTGCCAGCAGCCCTGGAGGGGGGTGGACGCCGACTTTC. The whole variable domain, remainder taken from reference TRBV5-6 and TRBJ2-6, is DAGVTQSPTHLIKTRGQQVTLRCSPKSGHDTVSWYQQALGQGPQFIFQYYEEEERQRGNFPDRFSGHQFPNYSSELNVNALLLGDSALYLCASSPGGGWTPTFGAGSRLTVL.